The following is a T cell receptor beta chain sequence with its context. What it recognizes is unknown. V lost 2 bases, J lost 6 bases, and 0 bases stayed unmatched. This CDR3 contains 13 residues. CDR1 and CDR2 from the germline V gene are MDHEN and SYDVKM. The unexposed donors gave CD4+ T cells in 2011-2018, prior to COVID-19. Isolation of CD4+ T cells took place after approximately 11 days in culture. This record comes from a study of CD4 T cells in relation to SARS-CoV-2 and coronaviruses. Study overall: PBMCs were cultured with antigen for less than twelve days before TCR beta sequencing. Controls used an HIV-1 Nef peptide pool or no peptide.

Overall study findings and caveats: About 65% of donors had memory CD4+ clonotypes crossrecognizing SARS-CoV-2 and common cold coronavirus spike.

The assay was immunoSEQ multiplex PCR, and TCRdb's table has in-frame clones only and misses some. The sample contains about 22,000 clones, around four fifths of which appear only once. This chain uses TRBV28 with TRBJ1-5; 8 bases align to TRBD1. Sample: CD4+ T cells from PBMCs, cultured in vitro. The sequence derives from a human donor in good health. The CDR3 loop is CASSLTGGQPQHF. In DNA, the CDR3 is TGTGCCAGCAGTTTAACAGGGGGTCAGCCCCAGCATTTT.